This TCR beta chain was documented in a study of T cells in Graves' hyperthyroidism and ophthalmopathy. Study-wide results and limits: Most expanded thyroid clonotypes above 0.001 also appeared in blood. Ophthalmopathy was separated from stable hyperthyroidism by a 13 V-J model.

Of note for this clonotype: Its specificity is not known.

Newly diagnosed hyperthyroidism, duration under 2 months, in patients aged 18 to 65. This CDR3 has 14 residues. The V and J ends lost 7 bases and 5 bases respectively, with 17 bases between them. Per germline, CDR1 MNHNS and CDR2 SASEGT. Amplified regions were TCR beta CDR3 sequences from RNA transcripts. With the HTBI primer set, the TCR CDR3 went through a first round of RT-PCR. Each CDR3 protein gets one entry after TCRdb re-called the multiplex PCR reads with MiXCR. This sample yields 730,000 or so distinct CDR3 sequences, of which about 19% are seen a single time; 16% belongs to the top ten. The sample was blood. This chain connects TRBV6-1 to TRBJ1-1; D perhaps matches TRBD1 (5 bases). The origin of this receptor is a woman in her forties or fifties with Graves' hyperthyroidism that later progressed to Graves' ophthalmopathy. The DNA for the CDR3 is TGTGCCAGCACCGACCGGGGGAGAGGGACTGAAGCTTTCTTT. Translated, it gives CASTDRGRGTEAFF.